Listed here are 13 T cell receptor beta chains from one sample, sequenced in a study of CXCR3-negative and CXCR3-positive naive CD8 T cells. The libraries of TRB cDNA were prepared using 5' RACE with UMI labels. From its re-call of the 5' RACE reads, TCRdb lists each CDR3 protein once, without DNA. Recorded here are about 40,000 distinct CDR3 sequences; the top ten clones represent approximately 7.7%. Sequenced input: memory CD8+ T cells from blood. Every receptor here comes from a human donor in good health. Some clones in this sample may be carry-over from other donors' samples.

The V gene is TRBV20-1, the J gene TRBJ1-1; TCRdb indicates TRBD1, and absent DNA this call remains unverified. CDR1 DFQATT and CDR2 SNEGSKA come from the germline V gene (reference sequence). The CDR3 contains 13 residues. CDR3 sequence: CSARFTGDTEAFF.

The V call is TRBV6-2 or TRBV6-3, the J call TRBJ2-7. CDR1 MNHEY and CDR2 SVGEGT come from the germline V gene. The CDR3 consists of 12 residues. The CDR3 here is CASTGLSYEQYF.

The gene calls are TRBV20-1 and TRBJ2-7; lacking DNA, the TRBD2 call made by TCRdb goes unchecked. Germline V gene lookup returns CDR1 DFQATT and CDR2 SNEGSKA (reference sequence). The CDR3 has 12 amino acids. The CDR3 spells CSARPPVDEQYF.

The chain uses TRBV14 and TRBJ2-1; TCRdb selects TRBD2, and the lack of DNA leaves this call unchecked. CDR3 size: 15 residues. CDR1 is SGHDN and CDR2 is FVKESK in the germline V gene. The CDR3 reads CASSQTSGGANEQFF.

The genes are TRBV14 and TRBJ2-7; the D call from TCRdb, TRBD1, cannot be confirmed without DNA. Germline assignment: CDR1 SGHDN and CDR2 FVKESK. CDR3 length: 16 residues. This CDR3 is CASSQDHGTGAAEQYF.

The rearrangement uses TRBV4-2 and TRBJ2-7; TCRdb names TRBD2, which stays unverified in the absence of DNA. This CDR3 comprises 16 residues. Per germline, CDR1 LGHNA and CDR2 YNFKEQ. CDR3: CASSHSSGGADYEQYF.

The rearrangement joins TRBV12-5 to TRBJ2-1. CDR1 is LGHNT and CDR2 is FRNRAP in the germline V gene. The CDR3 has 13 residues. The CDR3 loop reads CASGLFSYNEQFF.

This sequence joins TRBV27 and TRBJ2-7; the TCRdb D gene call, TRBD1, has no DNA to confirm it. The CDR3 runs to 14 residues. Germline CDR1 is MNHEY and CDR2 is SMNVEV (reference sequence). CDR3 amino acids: CASSPGTASYEQYF.

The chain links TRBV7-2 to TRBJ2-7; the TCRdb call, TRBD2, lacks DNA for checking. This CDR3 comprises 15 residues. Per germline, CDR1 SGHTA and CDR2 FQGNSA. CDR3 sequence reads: CASSAGRGVPYEQYF.

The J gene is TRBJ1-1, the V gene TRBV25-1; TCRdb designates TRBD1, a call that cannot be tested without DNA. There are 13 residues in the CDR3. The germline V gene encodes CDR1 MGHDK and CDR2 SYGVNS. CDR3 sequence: CASSEYGGTEAFF.

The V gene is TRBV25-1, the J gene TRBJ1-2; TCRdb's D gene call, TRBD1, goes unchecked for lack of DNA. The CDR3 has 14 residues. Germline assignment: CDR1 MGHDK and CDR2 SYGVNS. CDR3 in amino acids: CASTPGGSNYGYTF.

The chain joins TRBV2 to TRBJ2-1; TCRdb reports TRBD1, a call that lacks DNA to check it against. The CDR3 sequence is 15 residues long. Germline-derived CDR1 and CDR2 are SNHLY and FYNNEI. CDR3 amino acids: CASSEGTENNNEQFF.

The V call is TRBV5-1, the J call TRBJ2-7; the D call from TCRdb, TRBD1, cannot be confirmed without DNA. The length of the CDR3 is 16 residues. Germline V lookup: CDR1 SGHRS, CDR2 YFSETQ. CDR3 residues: CASSLAQRGGVYEQYF.